This T cell receptor beta chain derives from a study of cytomegalovirus exposure and HLA in healthy donors. Whole-study results and caveats: In a later analysis, TCR association rates varied by HLA locus: DRB1 most, HLA-C fewest. In a later analysis, a missense DCLRE1C variant was linked to TCR beta V- and J-gene trimming.

The CDR3 consists of 16 residues. With 4 bases removed from V and 4 bases from J, the gap between germline ends came to 17 bases. Germline V gene data show CDR1 as SGHDT and CDR2 as YYEEEE. Worth noting for this clone: Its specificity is unknown.

Primers for the PCR totalled 60 Vbeta and 13 Jbeta. TCRdb's table, derived via immunoSEQ multiplex PCR, lists solely in-frame clones and lacks some. The repertoire includes 95,000 to 110,000 clones, approximately 73% of them detected once, and approximately 10% sits in the top ten. Nominally healthy donors were sampled, though unrecorded immune exposures were likely. The sequenced material came from PBMCs. The rearrangement links TRBV5-6 to TRBJ2-2; D possibly corresponds to TRBD1 (5 bases). This clonotype was sampled from a young woman in good health and CMV-seropositive. CDR3 protein: CASSLTQGLATGELFF. For the CDR3, the DNA is TGTGCCAGCAGCCTCACGCAGGGATTGGCCACCGGGGAGCTGTTTTTT.